The 17 T cell receptor beta chains listed next were all sequenced from one sample in a study of regulatory T cells in long-lasting Graves disease. Time point indicated: newly diagnosed GD, antithyroid drugs for less than 3 months. From PBMCs, RNA was extracted and then used to make the TCR library. iRepertoire HTBI primers and Arm-PCR of CDR3 regions built TCR beta libraries. TCRdb re-called the multiplex PCR reads through MiXCR, storing one row per CDR3 protein. The sample lists 530,000 or so distinct CDR3 sequences; roughly 14% were seen once. The same sample was also used in a study of T cells in Graves' hyperthyroidism and ophthalmopathy.

Sequences were derived from peripheral blood mononuclear cells (PBMCs), sampled at new diagnosis, from a patient treated with antithyroid drugs. Receptor source: a man aged 25 to 45 with Graves disease.

This clonotype was seen repeatedly, ten times or more. CDR3 region: CASSEDLGQGSYEQYF. CDR3 DNA: TGTGCCAGCAGCGAAGACCTGGGACAGGGTTCCTACGAGCAGTACTTC. J is TRBJ2-7 and V is TRBV7-2; 9 bases line up with TRBD1. The trim removed 5 bases at V and 1 base at J, leaving 9 bases unmatched. Germline-derived CDR1 and CDR2 are SGHTA and FQGNSA. CDR3 size: 16 residues.

The rearrangement joins TRBV20-1 to TRBJ2-2; D gene ambiguous. CDR3 length: 14 residues. Deletions cut 7 bases from V and 2 bases from J, with 14 bases between. The germline V gene encodes CDR1 DFQATT and CDR2 SNEGSKA (reference sequence). CDR3 residues: CSEGQAANTGELFF. The CDR3, as DNA: TGCAGTGAAGGGCAGGCGGCAAACACCGGGGAGCTGTTTTTT.

This clonotype was found many times. The chain carries TRBV10-3 and TRBJ1-5; no clear D. CDR1 and CDR2 from the germline V gene are ENHRY and SYGVKD. The length of the CDR3 is 15 residues. V was clipped by 0 bases and J by 9 bases, with 15 bases between them. The CDR3 region is CAISESGEGFRPQHF. The CDR3 nucleotides read TGTGCCATCAGTGAGTCGGGCGAAGGGTTTAGGCCCCAGCATTTT.

The CDR3 region is CASSSYKRDQETQYF. The DNA of the CDR3 is TGTGCCAGCAGCTCGTATAAGCGGGACCAAGAGACCCAGTACTTC. This chain uses TRBV5-4 with TRBJ2-5; possible D gene TRBD2, 6 bases. V was cut by 3 bases and J by 0 bases, with 12 bases left in between. Per the germline V gene, CDR1 is SGHNT and CDR2 is YYREEE (reference sequence). This CDR3 comprises 15 residues.

This clonotype was detected only a few times. The chain uses TRBV30 and TRBJ2-5; D not resolved. V was trimmed by 1 base and J by 2 bases, leaving 14 bases between them. Per germline, CDR1 GTSNPN and CDR2 SVGIG (reference sequence). The CDR3 sequence is 15 residues long. The CDR3 is CAWSGMRTLQETQYF. The CDR3 DNA follows: TGTGCCTGGAGTGGAATGAGAACACTGCAAGAGACCCAGTACTTC.

This clonotype was observed at least ten times. This rearrangement joins TRBV18 to TRBJ2-5; D gene uncertain. CDR1 is KGHSH, CDR2 LQKENI, per germline. The ends were cut back, 0 bases at V and 1 base at J, with 6 bases in the middle. The CDR3 totals 14 residues. In DNA, the CDR3 is TGTGCCAGCTCACCACCGAGGACCCAAGAGACCCAGTACTTC. Protein: CASSPPRTQETQYF.

The sample holds many counts of this clonotype. The V and J genes are TRBV11-1 and TRBJ2-5, with D possibly TRBD1 on 6 matching bases. The CDR3 covers 12 residues. Germline loops: CDR1 SGHAT, CDR2 FQDESV (reference sequence). Trimming stripped 3 bases from V and 7 bases from J, with 9 bases between. Written as DNA, the CDR3 is TGTGCCAGCAGCTTCCAACAGGGGACCCAGTACTTC. Its protein product is CASSFQQGTQYF.

This clonotype was seen a handful of times. This chain links TRBV14 with TRBJ2-3, with 10 bases matching TRBD2. The CDR3 is made up of 18 amino acids. With V trimmed by 1 base and J by 0 bases, 7 bases remained unmatched. The V gene's germline CDR1 is SGHDN and CDR2 FVKESK. The chain's CDR3 is CASSQGTSGPGSTDTQYF. CDR3 coding DNA: TGTGCCAGCAGCCAAGGGACTAGCGGCCCAGGGAGCACAGATACGCAGTATTTT.

This clonotype was observed a few times. This chain links TRBV24-1 with TRBJ1-2; TRBD1 might be the D (5 bases). CDR1 is KGHDR, CDR2 SFDVKD, per germline. Trimming took off 5 bases at V and 7 bases at J, with 16 bases between the two ends. This CDR3 contains 14 residues. Written as DNA, the CDR3 is TGTGCCACCAGTGGGGGACTGGGCAATTTTGGCTACACCTTC. Translating it yields CATSGGLGNFGYTF.

About this clonotype itself: A much larger clone sits a single nucleotide away, making a read error possible. The rearrangement uses TRBV3-1 and TRBJ1-1, with 9 bases fitting TRBD1. The length of the CDR3 is 13 residues. Germline V gene data show CDR1 as LGHDT and CDR2 as YNNKEL (reference sequence). This CDR3 reads CASCQTGGSEAFF. The DNA for the CDR3 is TGTGCCAGCTGCCAAACAGGGGGCTCTGAAGCTTTCTTT.

This clonotype was seen more than once but under ten times. The chain is built from TRBV9 and TRBJ2-5, with D tentatively TRBD1 (5 bases). V gave up 0 bases and J gave up 2 bases, with 11 bases separating them. The CDR3 consists of 15 residues. CDR1 is SGDLS and CDR2 is YYNGEE in the germline V gene. The chain's CDR3 is CASSVAGQFQETQYF. The CDR3, as DNA: TGTGCCAGCAGCGTAGCAGGGCAGTTTCAAGAGACCCAGTACTTC.

The sample holds a few counts of this clonotype. The chain has TRBV20-1 and TRBJ2-7, with D possibly being TRBD2 (6 bases). This CDR3 contains 11 residues. Trimming removed 6 bases from V and 3 bases from J, with 9 bases in between. Germline V gene lookup returns CDR1 DFQATT and CDR2 SNEGSKA (reference sequence). The CDR3 spells CSALRGYEQYF. The CDR3 DNA reads TGCAGTGCCCTGCGGGGCTACGAGCAGTACTTC.

This clonotype was observed many times. J is TRBJ1-1 and V is TRBV20-1, with a weak D call TRBD1 (6 bases). V gave up 1 base and J gave up 1 base, with 22 bases separating them. Looked up from germline, CDR1 is DFQATT and CDR2 is SNEGSKA (reference sequence). The CDR3 is 18 residues long. DNA of the CDR3: TGCAGTGCTAGAGCCCCCGACAGGTGGTCGATGAGGAACACTGAAGCTTTCTTT. Its translation is CSARAPDRWSMRNTEAFF.

The table lists this clonotype with many counts. This chain connects TRBV20-1 to TRBJ2-7, with D possibly matching TRBD1 (6 bases). CDR1 and CDR2 (germline): DFQATT, SNEGSKA (reference sequence). The CDR3 runs to 12 residues. The V gene lost 7 bases and the J gene lost 6 bases, with 16 bases spanning the gap. The CDR3 is CSDRQADCEQYF. CDR3 in DNA: TGCAGTGACAGACAGGCGGATTGCGAGCAGTACTTC.

Of note for this clonotype: A single base separates this from a much larger clone, so it may be a read error. The chain recombines TRBV5-1 with TRBJ2-4; maybe TRBD2 (5 bases). Germline V CDR1 and CDR2: SGHRS, YFSETQ. CDR3 length: 14 amino acids. The V gene lost 0 bases and the J gene lost 13 bases, with 17 bases spanning the gap. Written as DNA, the CDR3 is TGCGCCAGCAGCTTGGGACGGGGAGATACTGAGCAGTACTTC. It translates to CASSLGRGDTEQYF.

This clonotype was detected only a few times. This chain uses TRBV5-8 with TRBJ2-2; 7 bases fit TRBD1. The V gene end was trimmed by 3 bases and the J gene end by 5 bases; junction bases not matched to a gene: 13. The length of the CDR3 is 17 residues. Per germline, CDR1 SGHTS and CDR2 YDEGEE. The CDR3 protein is CASSSETGTVHTGELFF. The CDR3 DNA sequence: TGTGCCAGCAGCTCAGAAACCGGGACAGTCCATACCGGGGAGCTGTTTTTT.

This clonotype has at least ten counts. The genes are TRBV27 and TRBJ2-1; 7 bases fit TRBD1. The CDR3 runs to 17 residues. V lost 6 bases, J lost 0 bases, and 11 bases stayed unmatched. The germline CDR1 and CDR2 sequences are MNHEY and SMNVEV (reference sequence). In DNA, the CDR3 is TGTGCCAGCAGACGTAAGACAGGGCTCCCCTCCTACAATGAGCAGTTCTTC. Protein: CASRRKTGLPSYNEQFF.